These 24 T cell receptor beta chains were sequenced from one sample in a study of blood T cells in healthy people across ages. PCR was performed a second time for about 7 to 11 cycles using a sample-barcoded 5' primer and a J-beta primer mix. TCRdb fed the 5' RACE reads into MiXCR, producing one record per CDR3 protein. The sample lists 650,000 to 1,000,000 distinct CDR3 sequences; about 47% were seen once. Sequencing was done on a sample of blood. These receptors all stem from a man aged 80 or over in good health.

This clonotype was detected only a few times. An end of the junction does not agree with germline; a read error may underlie this. The CDR3 coding sequence is TGTGCCAGCAGTCACGGGAGTATCTCCAACAATGAGCAGTTCTTC. As protein: CASSHGSISNNEQFF. The chain joins TRBV12-3 or TRBV12-4 to TRBJ2-1, with D possibly TRBD2 on 6 matching bases. The CDR3 covers 15 residues.

The rearrangement uses TRBV20-1 and TRBJ2-3, with TRBD1 as a possible D gene (5 bases). Trimming stripped 1 base from V and 0 bases from J, with 17 bases between. This CDR3 contains 17 residues. Germline V gene lookup returns CDR1 DFQATT and CDR2 SNEGSKA (reference sequence). The CDR3 here is CSARGGGQSSSTDTQYF. The CDR3 DNA is TGCAGTGCTAGAGGGGGCGGACAATCGTCTAGCACAGATACGCAGTATTTT.

This chain connects TRBV7-2 to TRBJ2-5, with TRBD1 matching 8 bases. CDR1 is SGHTA and CDR2 is FQGNSA in the germline V gene. The length of the CDR3 is 15 residues. V shed 5 bases and J 4 bases; nucleotides not matched to a gene: 9. The CDR3 DNA reads as TGTGCCAGCAGCCCAAGGACAGGGTTCTTAGAGACCCAGTACTTC. Amino acids: CASSPRTGFLETQYF.

Note on this clonotype: With a much larger clone just one base away, this may be a read error. The V gene is TRBV11-3, the J gene TRBJ2-7, with D unclear. The CDR3 sequence is 14 residues long. V shed 1 base and J shed 2 bases, with 9 bases lying between them. Looked up from germline, CDR1 is SGHNT and CDR2 is YENEEA. The CDR3 spells CASSLARNTYEQYF. The CDR3, as DNA: TGTGCCAGCAGCTTAGCCCGAAATACCTACGAGCAGTACTTC.

This clonotype was seen ten or more times. This rearrangement joins TRBV7-2 to TRBJ2-1; D is unclear. V was trimmed by 2 bases and J by 15 bases, leaving 14 bases between them. This CDR3 contains 12 residues. Germline V lookup: CDR1 SGHTA, CDR2 FQGNSA. This CDR3 reads CASSLSSLSPFF. DNA for the CDR3: TGTGCCAGCAGCTTATCGTCTCTAAGCCCGTTCTTC. The variable domain in full, with the rest retrieved from reference TRBV7-2 and TRBJ2-1, is GAGVSQSPSNKVTEKGKDVELRCDPISGHTALYWYRQSLGQGLEFLIYFQGNSAPDKSGLPSDRFSAERTGGSVSTLTIQRTQQEDSAVYLCASSLSSLSPFFGPGTRLTVL.

J is TRBJ2-3 and V is TRBV15, with D perhaps TRBD1 (5 bases). V gave up 1 base and J gave up 1 base, with 9 bases separating them. Germline CDR1 LNHNV, CDR2 YYDKDF (reference sequence). The CDR3 totals 15 residues. The CDR3 nucleotides are TGTGCCACCAGCAGAGTTGCACAGGGCACAGATACGCAGTATTTT. It codes for CATSRVAQGTDTQYF.

The rearrangement links TRBV12-3 or TRBV12-4 to TRBJ1-5; D gene uncertain. The CDR3 spans 15 residues. The germline V and J ends were trimmed by 5 bases and 0 bases, with 11 bases remaining between them. CDR3 nucleotide sequence: TGTGCCAGCAGTCCCGGACCGCTTAGCAATCAGCCCCAGCATTTT. This sequence encodes CASSPGPLSNQPQHF.

V is TRBV9 and J is TRBJ2-2; D is undetermined. Trimming took off 3 bases at V and 0 bases at J, with 6 bases between the two ends. This CDR3 comprises 14 residues. The germline CDR1 and CDR2 sequences are SGDLS and YYNGEE. The CDR3 DNA sequence: TGTGCCAGCAGCGCCGCAACGAACACCGGGGAGCTGTTTTTT. Amino acid sequence: CASSAATNTGELFF.

To note about this clonotype: This clone may be a read error of a much larger clone one base away. The chain is built from TRBV28 and TRBJ1-2, with D maybe TRBD1 (5 bases). Germline V CDR1 and CDR2: MDHEN, SYDVKM. The V gene lost 6 bases and the J gene lost 8 bases, with 16 bases spanning the gap. The CDR3 has 13 residues. The CDR3 loop is CASSNQTREGYTF. As DNA, the CDR3 is TGTGCCAGCAGCAACCAAACCAGGGAGGGCTACACCTTC.

CDR3 DNA: TGTGCCAGCAGGAAACAGGGGGCTTCAGATACGCAGTATTTT. Protein product: CASRKQGASDTQYF. This chain uses TRBV7-2 with TRBJ2-3, with 9 bases matching TRBD1. From germline, CDR1 is SGHTA and CDR2 FQGNSA. The CDR3 has 14 amino acids. With V trimmed by 6 bases and J by 4 bases, 5 bases remained unmatched.

On this clonotype: The junction and the germline gene differ at one end; a read error may be behind it. V usage is TRBV29-1 and J usage is TRBJ2-2; D is perhaps TRBD1 (5 bases). The CDR3 consists of 12 residues. The germline V gene has CDR1 SQVTM and CDR2 ANQGSEA. CDR3 in amino acids: CSGEGDTGELFF. DNA of the CDR3: TGCAGCGGTGAAGGGGACACCGGGGAGCTGTTTTTT.

This chain links TRBV28 with TRBJ2-7; no firm D call. CDR3 size: 14 residues. V was pared by 6 bases and J by 0 bases, with 12 bases between. The germline V gene encodes CDR1 MDHEN and CDR2 SYDVKM. The CDR3 protein is CASRRSRRSYEQYF. Written as DNA, the CDR3 is TGTGCCAGCAGGAGAAGTCGACGCTCCTACGAGCAGTACTTC.

V is TRBV9 and J is TRBJ2-7; no definite D call. V was pared by 0 bases and J by 5 bases, with 15 bases between. Per the germline V gene, CDR1 is SGDLS and CDR2 is YYNGEE. The CDR3 totals 15 residues. In nucleotides, the CDR3 is TGTGCCAGCAGCGTAGAGCCTCTAGGTCCGGACGAGCAGTACTTC. Translated: CASSVEPLGPDEQYF.

This rearrangement joins TRBV6-2 or TRBV6-3 to TRBJ2-7, with TRBD2 matching over 13 bases. CDR3 length: 14 amino acids. V lost 7 bases, J lost 2 bases, and 2 bases stayed unmatched. Germline V gene data show CDR1 as MNHEY and CDR2 as SVGEGT. CDR3 region: CASNGLAGAYEQYF. As DNA, the CDR3 is TGTGCCAGCAATGGACTAGCGGGAGCCTACGAGCAGTACTTC.

The V and J genes are TRBV5-1 and TRBJ2-2, with 7 nucleotides matching TRBD1. Germline CDR1 is SGHRS and CDR2 is YFSETQ. Trimming removed 4 bases from V and 6 bases from J; junction bases left unmatched: 9. CDR3 length: 15 residues. CDR3: CASSPEGGLAGELFF. The CDR3 nucleotides read TGCGCCAGCAGCCCGGAAGGGGGCTTGGCCGGGGAGCTGTTTTTT. Complete variable domain (other parts from reference TRBV5-1 and TRBJ2-2): KAGVTQTPRYLIKTRGQQVTLSCSPISGHRSVSWYQQTPGQGLQFLFEYFSETQRNKGNFPGRFSGRQFSNSRSEMNVSTLELGDSALYLCASSPEGGLAGELFFGEGSRLTVL.

This clonotype was seen a single time. Possible read error: a much larger clone is one base away. V is TRBV12-3 or TRBV12-4 and J is TRBJ1-2; perhaps TRBD1 as D (5 bases). This CDR3 is 13 amino acids long. With 7 bases removed from V and 4 bases from J, the gap between germline ends came to 13 bases. The DNA for the CDR3 is TGTGCCAGCATCCAGGGACGGTTCTATGGCTACACCTTC. It codes for CASIQGRFYGYTF.

This clonotype was seen a handful of times. This chain links TRBV11-2 with TRBJ2-3, with D perhaps matching TRBD2 (5 bases). Trimming shortened V by 1 base and J by 2 bases, and 10 bases separated the two germline ends. Germline V gene sequence: CDR1 SGHAT, CDR2 FQNNGV. The CDR3 length is 15 residues. DNA for the CDR3: TGTGCCAGCAGCTTAGGGACTGGACTCACAGATACGCAGTATTTT. Translation: CASSLGTGLTDTQYF.

CDR3 DNA sequence: TGCGCCAGCAGCTTGGACGTTGTACAGGGGTACGAGCAGTACTTC. It specifies CASSLDVVQGYEQYF. The chain recombines TRBV5-1 with TRBJ2-7; 7 bases match TRBD1. Germline values: CDR1 SGHRS, CDR2 YFSETQ. Germline trimming cut 0 bases from V and 4 bases from J; bases unmatched to any gene: 7. This CDR3 region has 15 residues.

This clonotype was counted many times. The chain recombines TRBV28 with TRBJ2-1; 8 bases fit TRBD1. The CDR3 is made up of 15 amino acids. Germline CDR1 is MDHEN and CDR2 is SYDVKM. After removal of 6 bases from V and 0 bases from J, the junction contained 4 bases not matched to a gene. The CDR3 bases are TGTGCCAGCAGACCAACAGGGGGCTCCTACAATGAGCAGTTCTTC. This encodes CASRPTGGSYNEQFF.

The DNA for the CDR3 is TGTGCCAGCAGGGTGGACAGTTCCTACGAGCAGTACTTC. Amino acids: CASRVDSSYEQYF. The V call is TRBV27, the J call TRBJ2-7, with D possibly TRBD1 on 6 matching bases. Per germline, CDR1 MNHEY and CDR2 SMNVEV (reference sequence). The V gene lost 6 bases and the J gene lost 1 base, with 10 bases spanning the gap. The CDR3 consists of 13 residues.

This clonotype was detected only a few times. The chain has TRBV7-7 and TRBJ2-1, with 8 bases matching TRBD2. CDR1 is SSHAT and CDR2 is FNYEAQ in the germline V gene (reference sequence). The CDR3 spans 16 residues. The V gene end was trimmed by 4 bases and the J gene end by 8 bases; junction bases not matched to a gene: 13. For the CDR3, the DNA is TGTGCCAGCAGCTCCCCTATTCAGCGGGAGACCGATGAGCAGTTCTTC. Translation: CASSSPIQRETDEQFF.

This clonotype has more than one count but fewer than ten. The chain employs TRBV20-1 and TRBJ2-7; the D is unclear. Per germline, CDR1 DFQATT and CDR2 SNEGSKA (reference sequence). V was clipped by 4 bases and J by 3 bases, with 13 bases between them. CDR3 length: 13 residues. CDR3 bases: TGCAGTGCTAAAGGCCCCAACGGCTACGAGCAGTACTTC. Translation: CSAKGPNGYEQYF.

The chain is built from TRBV10-3 and TRBJ2-3; TRBD2 is a possible D gene (5 bases). This CDR3 has 12 residues. CDR1 is ENHRY and CDR2 is SYGVKD in the germline V gene. V was shortened by 3 bases and J by 6 bases, with 7 bases between the two germline ends. The CDR3 loop reads CAISDLADTQYF. The CDR3 DNA reads TGTGCCATCAGTGACTTAGCGGATACGCAGTATTTT.

The gene calls are TRBV20-1 and TRBJ1-4, with 9 bases fitting TRBD1. The germline V gene has CDR1 DFQATT and CDR2 SNEGSKA (reference sequence). CDR3 length equals 15 residues. The V segment lost 3 bases and the J segment 5 bases; nucleotides outside the gene matches: 7. The CDR3 region has the DNA TGCAGTGCTAGTATACAGGGGGCGGGAAATGAAAAACTGTTTTTT. Its translation is CSASIQGAGNEKLFF.